What follows describes a single T cell receptor beta chain. Antigen: not known. Produced via immunoSEQ multiplex PCR; TCRdb's table is partial and in-frame only. Of 150,000 to 200,000 clones listed, about 72% are singletons. The germline CDR1 and CDR2 sequences are MNHEY and SVGAGI. The ends lost 2 bases at V and 2 bases at J; junction bases unmatched: 3. This CDR3 spans 16 amino acids. The data stem from a study of cytotoxic CD8 clonotypes in ibrutinib-treated CLL. For the study at large: Responses: approximately 25 partial, 2 complete; after median around 68 months, roughly 14 stayed remitted, approximately twelve progressed. Study findings and constraints: Among the clonotypes, public ones were uncommon and contracted or held stable on treatment. At the start, clonality exceeded age-matched healthy donors and followed circulating CD8+ T-cell counts.

The source of this sequence is a human donor with chronic lymphocytic leukemia. The sequencing here drew on PBMCs, taken after 24 months of ibrutinib treatment. The chain employs TRBV6-5 and TRBJ2-2; 9 bases align to TRBD2. The CDR3 spells CASSYPTSGNTGELFF. CDR3 nucleotide sequence: TGTGCCAGCAGTTACCCGACTAGCGGAAACACCGGGGAGCTGTTTTTT.